The 8 T cell receptor beta chains presented below share a single source sample, sequenced in a study of T cell repertoires in cytomegalovirus infection. MiXCR, applied by TCRdb to the reads, yields one record per CDR3 protein. Seen here are fewer than 650,000 distinct CDR3 sequences, about 39% observed once, and the top ten hold around 46%. Their antigens are not known. The sample consisted of cultured PBMCs, taken from culture after CMV antigen stimulation. The source is a human donor in good health (CMV status not recorded). Some clones in this sample may be carry-over from other donors' samples.

The rearrangement links TRBV4-3 to TRBJ2-5; D is undetermined. There are 15 residues in the CDR3. V lost 1 base, J lost 1 base, and 10 bases lay in between. The germline V gene encodes CDR1 LGHNA and CDR2 YSLEER. The CDR3 loop is CASSQGTRSQETQYF. DNA of the CDR3: TGCGCCAGCAGCCAAGGAACAAGGAGCCAAGAGACCCAGTACTTC.

The table lists this clonotype with a few counts. The genes are TRBV6-1 and TRBJ2-4; 11 nucleotides agree with TRBD2. V lost 1 base, J lost 9 bases, and 2 bases stayed unmatched. CDR3 length equals 14 residues. Germline CDR1 is MNHNS and CDR2 is SASEGT. In DNA form, the CDR3 reads TGTGCCAGCAGTGAAGGACTAGCGGGGATCATTCAGTACTTC. Its protein is CASSEGLAGIIQYF.

The chain carries TRBV15 and TRBJ2-5; D may be TRBD2 (6 bases). The CDR3 is made up of 13 amino acids. V was shortened by 5 bases and J by 5 bases, with 12 bases between the two germline ends. CDR1 and CDR2 (germline): LNHNV, YYDKDF (reference sequence). The CDR3 nucleotides are TGTGCCACCAGCTGGGGACTGGAGGAGACCCAGTACTTC. Amino acid sequence: CATSWGLEETQYF.

This clonotype turned up a few times. This chain joins TRBV7-2 and TRBJ1-5, with D possibly TRBD1 on 5 matching bases. With 4 bases removed from V and 6 bases from J, the gap between germline ends came to 16 bases. Per the germline V gene, CDR1 is SGHTA and CDR2 is FQGNSA. This CDR3 comprises 15 residues. CDR3 sequence: CASSSSGPGGQPQHF. The CDR3 DNA follows: TGTGCCAGCAGCTCTAGTGGTCCGGGGGGTCAGCCCCAGCATTTT.

The CDR3: CSAREGTVGVYGYTF. In nucleotides, the CDR3 is TGCAGTGCTAGAGAGGGGACTGTTGGGGTCTATGGCTACACCTTC. The gene calls are TRBV20-1 and TRBJ1-2; a possible D gene is TRBD1 (5 bases). V lost 0 bases and J 4 bases, leaving 15 bases between the germline ends. The CDR3 runs 15 residues. The germline gives CDR1 DFQATT, CDR2 SNEGSKA (reference sequence).

The chain is built from TRBV7-9 and TRBJ1-5; 9 bases are shared with TRBD1. This CDR3 comprises 15 residues. J gave up 7 bases and V 1 base, and 5 bases lay outside the gene matches. CDR1 is SEHNR, CDR2 FQNEAQ, per germline (reference sequence). As DNA, the CDR3 is TGTGCCAGCAGCTTAGGGACAGGGGCCGGCCAGCCCCAGCATTTT. Translation: CASSLGTGAGQPQHF.

The V and J genes are TRBV6-5 and TRBJ2-7; 11 bases are shared with TRBD2. V gave up 6 bases and J gave up 2 bases; unmatched junction bases: 6. The CDR3 runs 15 residues. Germline CDR1 is MNHEY and CDR2 is SVGAGI. CDR3 loop: CASRRRLAGPYEQYF. CDR3 bases: TGTGCCAGCAGGCGAAGACTAGCGGGACCCTACGAGCAGTACTTC.

This clonotype was counted at least ten times. The rearrangement joins TRBV7-9 to TRBJ2-4; TRBD1 matches 7 bases. The CDR3 consists of 19 residues. Per germline, CDR1 SEHNR and CDR2 FQNEAQ (reference sequence). V lost 5 bases, J lost 2 bases, and 18 bases stayed unmatched. The CDR3: CASSTRRGNTTRPKNIQYF. The DNA for the CDR3 is TGTGCCAGCAGCACGCGCAGGGGGAATACGACCCGTCCCAAAAACATTCAGTACTTC.